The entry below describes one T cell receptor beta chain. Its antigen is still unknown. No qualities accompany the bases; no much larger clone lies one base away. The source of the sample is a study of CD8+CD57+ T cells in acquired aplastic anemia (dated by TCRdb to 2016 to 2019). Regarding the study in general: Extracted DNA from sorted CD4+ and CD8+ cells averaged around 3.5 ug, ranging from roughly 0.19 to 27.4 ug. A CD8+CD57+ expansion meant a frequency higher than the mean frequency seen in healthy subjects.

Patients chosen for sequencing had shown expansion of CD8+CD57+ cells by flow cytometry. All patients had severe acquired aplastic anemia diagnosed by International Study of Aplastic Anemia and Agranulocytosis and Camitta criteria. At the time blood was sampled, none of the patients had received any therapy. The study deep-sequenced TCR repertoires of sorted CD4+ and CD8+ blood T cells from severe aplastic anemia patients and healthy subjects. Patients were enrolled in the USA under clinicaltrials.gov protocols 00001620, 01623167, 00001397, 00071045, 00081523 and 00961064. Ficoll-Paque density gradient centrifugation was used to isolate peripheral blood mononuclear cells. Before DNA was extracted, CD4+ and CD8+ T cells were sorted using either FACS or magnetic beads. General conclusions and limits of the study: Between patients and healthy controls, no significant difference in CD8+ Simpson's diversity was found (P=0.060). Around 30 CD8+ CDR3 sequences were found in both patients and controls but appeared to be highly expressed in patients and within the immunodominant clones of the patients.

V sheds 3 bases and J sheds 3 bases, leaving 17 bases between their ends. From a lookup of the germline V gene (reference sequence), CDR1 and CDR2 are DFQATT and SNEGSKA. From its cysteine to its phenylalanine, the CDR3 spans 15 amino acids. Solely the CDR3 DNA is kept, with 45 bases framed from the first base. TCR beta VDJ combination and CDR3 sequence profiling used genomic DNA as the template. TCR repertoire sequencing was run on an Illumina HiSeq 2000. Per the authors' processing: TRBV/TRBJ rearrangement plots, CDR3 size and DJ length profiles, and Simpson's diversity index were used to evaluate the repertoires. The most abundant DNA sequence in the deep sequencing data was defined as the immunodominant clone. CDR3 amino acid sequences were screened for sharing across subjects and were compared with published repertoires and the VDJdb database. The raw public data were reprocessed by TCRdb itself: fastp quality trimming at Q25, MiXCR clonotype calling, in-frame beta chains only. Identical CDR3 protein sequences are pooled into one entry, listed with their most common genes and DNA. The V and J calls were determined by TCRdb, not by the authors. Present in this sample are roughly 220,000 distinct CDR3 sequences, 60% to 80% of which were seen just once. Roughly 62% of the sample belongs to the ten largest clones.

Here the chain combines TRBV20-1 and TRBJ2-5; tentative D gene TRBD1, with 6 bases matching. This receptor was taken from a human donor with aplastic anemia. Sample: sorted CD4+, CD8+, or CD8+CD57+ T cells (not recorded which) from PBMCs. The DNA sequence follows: TGCAGTGCTAGCCGACTTACAGGGAGCAAAGAGACCCAGTACTTC. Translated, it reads CSASRLTGSKETQYF.